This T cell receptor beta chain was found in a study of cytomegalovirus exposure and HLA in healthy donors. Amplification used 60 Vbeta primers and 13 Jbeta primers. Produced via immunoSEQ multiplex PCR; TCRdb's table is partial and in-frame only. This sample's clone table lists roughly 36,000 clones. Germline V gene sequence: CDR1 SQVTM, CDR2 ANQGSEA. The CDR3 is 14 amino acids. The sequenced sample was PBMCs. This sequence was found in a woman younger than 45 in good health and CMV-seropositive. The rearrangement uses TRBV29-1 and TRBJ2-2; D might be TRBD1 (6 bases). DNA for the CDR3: TGCAGTTGTGCAGGGGTGTTAAACACCGGGGAGCTGTTTTTT. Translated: CSCAGVLNTGELFF.